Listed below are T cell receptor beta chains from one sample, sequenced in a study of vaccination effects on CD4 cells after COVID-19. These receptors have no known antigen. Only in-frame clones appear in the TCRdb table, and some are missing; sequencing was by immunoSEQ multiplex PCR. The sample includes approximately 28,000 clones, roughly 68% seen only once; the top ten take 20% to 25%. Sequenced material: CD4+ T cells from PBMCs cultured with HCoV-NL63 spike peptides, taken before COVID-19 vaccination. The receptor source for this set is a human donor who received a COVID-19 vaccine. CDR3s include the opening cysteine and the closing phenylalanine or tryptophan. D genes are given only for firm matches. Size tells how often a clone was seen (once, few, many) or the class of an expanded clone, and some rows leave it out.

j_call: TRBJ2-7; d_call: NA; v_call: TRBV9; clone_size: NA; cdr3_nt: TGTGCCAGCAGCGTAGATGTATCTTACTACGAGCAGTACTTC; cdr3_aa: CASSVDVSYYEQYF
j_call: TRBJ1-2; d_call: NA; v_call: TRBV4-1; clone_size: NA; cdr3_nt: TGCGCCAGCAGCCAGGGGACTGCCGCTACTAACTATGGCTACACCTTC; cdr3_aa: CASSQGTAATNYGYTF
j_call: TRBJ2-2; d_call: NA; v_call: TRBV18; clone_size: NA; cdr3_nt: TGTGCCAGCTCACCTAACCCATCCACCGGGGAGCTGTTTTTT; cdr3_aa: CASSPNPSTGELFF
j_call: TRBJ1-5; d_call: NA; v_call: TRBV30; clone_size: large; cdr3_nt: TGTGCCTGGGGGGGAGGGGCACAGCCCCAGCATTTT; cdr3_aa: CAWGGGAQPQHF
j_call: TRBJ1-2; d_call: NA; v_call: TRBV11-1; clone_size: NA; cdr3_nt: TGTGCCAGCAGCATGGGTCGGGCAGGGGCCGGCTACACCTTC; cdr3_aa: CASSMGRAGAGYTF
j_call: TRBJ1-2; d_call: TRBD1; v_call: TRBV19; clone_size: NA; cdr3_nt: TGTGCCAGCCAACAAGGAGGACAGGGCCACGGCTACACCTTC; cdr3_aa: CASQQGGQGHGYTF
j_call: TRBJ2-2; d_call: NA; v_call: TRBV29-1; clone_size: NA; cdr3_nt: TGCAGCGTTGAAGAAGAGTCCCGAAAATACACCGGGGAGCTGTTTTTT; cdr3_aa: CSVEEESRKYTGELFF
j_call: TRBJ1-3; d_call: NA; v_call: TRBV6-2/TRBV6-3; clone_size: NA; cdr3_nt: TGTGCCAGCAGTTACTCGCCGGACAGAGAATGGCGGAACACCATATATTTT; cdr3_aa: CASSYSPDREWRNTIYF
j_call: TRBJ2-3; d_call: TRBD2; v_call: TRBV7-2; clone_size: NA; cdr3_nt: TGTGCCAGCAGCTACAATCAGCGGGGGTCCACAGATACGCAGTATTTT; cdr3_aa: CASSYNQRGSTDTQYF
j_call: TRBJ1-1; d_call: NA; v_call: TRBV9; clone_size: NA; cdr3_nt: TGTGCCAGCAGCCCAAGGGGAACCATGAACACTGAAGCTTTCTTT; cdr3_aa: CASSPRGTMNTEAFF
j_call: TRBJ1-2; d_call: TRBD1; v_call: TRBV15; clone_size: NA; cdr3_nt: TGTGCCACCAGCAGAGACCGAGGACAGGGGGTCTATGGCTACACCTTC; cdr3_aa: CATSRDRGQGVYGYTF
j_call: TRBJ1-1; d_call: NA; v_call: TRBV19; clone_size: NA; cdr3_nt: TGTGCCAGTAGTATGACGGGTGCCATGAACACTGAAGCTTTCTTT; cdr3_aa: CASSMTGAMNTEAFF
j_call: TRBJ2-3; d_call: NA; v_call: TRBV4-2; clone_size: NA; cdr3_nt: TGTGCCAGCAGCCAAGAGGACACGCAGTATTTT; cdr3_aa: CASSQEDTQYF
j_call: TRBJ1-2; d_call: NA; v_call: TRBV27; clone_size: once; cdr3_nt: TGTGCCAGCAGTTTAATAGGGGGAGGGGGCTACACCTTC; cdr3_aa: CASSLIGGGGYTF
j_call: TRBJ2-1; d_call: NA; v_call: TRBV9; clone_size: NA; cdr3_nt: TGTGCCAGCAGCGTAGGGTCCCCCGCGGTGCAGTTCTTC; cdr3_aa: CASSVGSPAVQFF
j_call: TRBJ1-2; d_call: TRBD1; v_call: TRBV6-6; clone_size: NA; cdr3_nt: TGTGCCAGCAGTCGATCCACCCTCAGGGGGGGCTACACCTTC; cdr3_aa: CASSRSTLRGGYTF
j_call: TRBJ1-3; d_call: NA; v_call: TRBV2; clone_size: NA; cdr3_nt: TGTGCCAGCAGTGATGATCTTCGAAACACCATATATTTT; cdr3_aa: CASSDDLRNTIYF
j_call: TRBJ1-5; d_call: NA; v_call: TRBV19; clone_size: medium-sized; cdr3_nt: TGTGCCAGTAGAGAGACGGGCAATCAGCCCCAGCATTTT; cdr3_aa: CASRETGNQPQHF
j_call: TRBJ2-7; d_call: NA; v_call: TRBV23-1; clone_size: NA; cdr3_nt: TGCGCCAGCAGTCAATCTCCCCAGGGAGTACACGAGCAGTACTTC; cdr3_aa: CASSQSPQGVHEQYF
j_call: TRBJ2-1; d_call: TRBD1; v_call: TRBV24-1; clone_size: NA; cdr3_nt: TGTGCCACCAGTGATACTAGGACAGGGTTTGGCAATGAGCAGTTCTTC; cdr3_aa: CATSDTRTGFGNEQFF
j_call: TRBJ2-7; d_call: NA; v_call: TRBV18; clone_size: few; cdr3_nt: TGTGCCAGCCGGGACGGAACCTACGAGCAGTACTTC; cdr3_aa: CASRDGTYEQYF
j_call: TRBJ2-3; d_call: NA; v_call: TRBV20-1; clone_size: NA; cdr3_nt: TGCAGTGCCCCACTCCCAGATACGCAGTATTTT; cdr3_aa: CSAPLPDTQYF
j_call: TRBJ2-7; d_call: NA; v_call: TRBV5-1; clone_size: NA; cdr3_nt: TGCGCCAGCAGCGTGGCCACCTCAGGGGATTGGGCCTACGAGCAGTACTTC; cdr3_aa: CASSVATSGDWAYEQYF
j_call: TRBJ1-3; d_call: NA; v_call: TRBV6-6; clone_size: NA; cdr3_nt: TGTGCCAGCAGTTATACAGGGCCCGGAAACACCATATATTTT; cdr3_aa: CASSYTGPGNTIYF
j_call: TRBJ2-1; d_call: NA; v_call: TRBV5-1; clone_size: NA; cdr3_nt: TGCGCCAGCAGCTTGATGGCTCTGGTTGACAATGAGCAGTTCTTC; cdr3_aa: CASSLMALVDNEQFF
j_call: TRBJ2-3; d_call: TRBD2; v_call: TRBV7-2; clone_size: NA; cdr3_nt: TGTGCCAGCAGCACCATTGCGGGGGGTGGCACAGATACGCAGTATTTT; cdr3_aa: CASSTIAGGGTDTQYF
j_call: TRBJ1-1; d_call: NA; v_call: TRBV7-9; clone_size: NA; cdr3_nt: TGTGCCAGCAGCTTAGTAGGGGTTGTAGCTTTCTTT; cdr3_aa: CASSLVGVVAFF
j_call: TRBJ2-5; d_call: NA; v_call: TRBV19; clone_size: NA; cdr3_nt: TGTGCCAGTCGAAAGACGGACCAAGAGACCCAGTACTTC; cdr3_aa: CASRKTDQETQYF
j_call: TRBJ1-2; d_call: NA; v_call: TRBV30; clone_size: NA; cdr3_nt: TGTGCCTGGAGGACCGGGGGCCGATATGGCTACACCTTC; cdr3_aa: CAWRTGGRYGYTF
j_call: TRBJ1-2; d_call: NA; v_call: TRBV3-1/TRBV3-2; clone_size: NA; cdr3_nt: TGTGCCAGCAGCCAAGGAGGGGCAGCTAACTATGGCTACACCTTC; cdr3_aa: CASSQGGAANYGYTF
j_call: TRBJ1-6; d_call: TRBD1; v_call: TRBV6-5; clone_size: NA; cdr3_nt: TGTGCCAGCAGTAATCCCGGGACAGGAAATTCACCCCTCCACTTT; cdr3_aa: CASSNPGTGNSPLHF
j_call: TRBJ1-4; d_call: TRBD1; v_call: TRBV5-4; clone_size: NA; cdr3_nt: TGTGCCAGCAGCCCGTCCGGGACAGCCGAAAAACTGTTTTTT; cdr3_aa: CASSPSGTAEKLFF
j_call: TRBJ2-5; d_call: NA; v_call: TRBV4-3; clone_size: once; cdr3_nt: TGCGCCAGCAGCCACCGTTTAGGTCCCCAAGAGACCCAGTACTTC; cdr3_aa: CASSHRLGPQETQYF
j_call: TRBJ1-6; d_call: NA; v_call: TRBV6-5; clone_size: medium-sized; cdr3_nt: TGTGCCAGCAGTTACTCGAGACAGACCTATAATTCACCCCTCCACTTT; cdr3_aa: CASSYSRQTYNSPLHF
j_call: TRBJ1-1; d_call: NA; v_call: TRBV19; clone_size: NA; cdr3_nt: TGTGCCAGTAGTATCCCCCCGGGACGGGGGAACACTGAAGCTTTCTTT; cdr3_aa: CASSIPPGRGNTEAFF
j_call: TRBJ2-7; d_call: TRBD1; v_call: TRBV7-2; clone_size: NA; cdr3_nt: TGTGCCAGCAGCCTTGGACAGGGGGCTTACGAGCAGTACTTC; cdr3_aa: CASSLGQGAYEQYF
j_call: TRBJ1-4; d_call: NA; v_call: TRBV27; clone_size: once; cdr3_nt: TGTGCCAGCAAGGGATTTGGGAATGAAAAACTGTTTTTT; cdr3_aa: CASKGFGNEKLFF
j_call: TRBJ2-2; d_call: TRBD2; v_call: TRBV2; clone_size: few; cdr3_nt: TGTGCCAGCATACTAGCGGGGTACAACACCGGGGGTACCGGGGAGCTGTTTTTT; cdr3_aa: CASILAGYNTGGTGELFF
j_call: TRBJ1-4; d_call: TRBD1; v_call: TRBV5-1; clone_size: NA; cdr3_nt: TGCGCCAGCAGCTTGAAGACAGGGACTAATGAAAAACTGTTTTTT; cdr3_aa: CASSLKTGTNEKLFF
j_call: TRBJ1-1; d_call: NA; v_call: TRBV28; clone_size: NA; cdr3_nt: TGTGCCAGCACCACTCACAGCCCTATGAACACTGAAGCTTTCTTT; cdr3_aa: CASTTHSPMNTEAFF
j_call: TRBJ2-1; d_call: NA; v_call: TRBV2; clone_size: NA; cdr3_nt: TGTGCCAGCAGTCGCGCAGGGAGCTCCTACAATGAGCAGTTCTTC; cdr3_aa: CASSRAGSSYNEQFF
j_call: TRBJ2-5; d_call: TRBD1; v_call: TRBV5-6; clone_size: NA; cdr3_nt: TGTGCCAGCAGCTTGACCCTGACAGGGCAAGAGACCCAGTACTTC; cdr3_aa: CASSLTLTGQETQYF
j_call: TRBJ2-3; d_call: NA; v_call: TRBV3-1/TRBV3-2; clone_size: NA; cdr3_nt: TGTGCCAGCAGCCAAGGCCCTGCCTTTAGCACAGATACGCAGTATTTT; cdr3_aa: CASSQGPAFSTDTQYF
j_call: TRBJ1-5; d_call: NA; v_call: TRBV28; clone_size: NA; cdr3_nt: TGTGCCAGCAGTCACTCCAATACCCATCAGCCCCAGCATTTT; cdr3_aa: CASSHSNTHQPQHF
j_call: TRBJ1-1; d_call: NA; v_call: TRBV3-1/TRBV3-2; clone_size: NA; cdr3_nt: TGTGCCAGCAGCCAAGTATCCGGGAACACTGAAGCTTTCTTT; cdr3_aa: CASSQVSGNTEAFF
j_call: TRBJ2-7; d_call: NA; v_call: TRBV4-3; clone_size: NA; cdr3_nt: TGCGCCAGCAGCCAAGGGATTCAATGGCGACGGAACCTCTCCTACGAGCAGTACTTC; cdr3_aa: CASSQGIQWRRNLSYEQYF
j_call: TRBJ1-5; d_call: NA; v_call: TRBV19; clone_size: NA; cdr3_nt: TGTGCCAGTAGCGAAGGCACCCATCAGCCCCAGCATTTT; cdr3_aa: CASSEGTHQPQHF
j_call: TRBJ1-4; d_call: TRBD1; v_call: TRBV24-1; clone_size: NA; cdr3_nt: TGTGCCACCAGTGATTTGGCACAGGGGATTAATGGACTGTTTTTT; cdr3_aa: CATSDLAQGINGLFF
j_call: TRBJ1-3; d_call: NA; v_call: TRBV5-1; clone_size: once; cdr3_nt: TGCGCCAGCAGCTTGGAACAGGCAACTTCTGGAAACACCATATATTTT; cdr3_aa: CASSLEQATSGNTIYF
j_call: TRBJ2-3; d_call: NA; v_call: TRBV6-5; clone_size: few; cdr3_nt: TGTGCCAGCAGAGCGGAGACCACAGATACGCAGTATTTT; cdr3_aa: CASRAETTDTQYF
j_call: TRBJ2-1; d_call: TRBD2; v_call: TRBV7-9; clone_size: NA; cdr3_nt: TGTGCCAGCAGCTCAGACCCGGGACTAGCGGGAGGTAACAATGAGCAGTTCTTC; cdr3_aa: CASSSDPGLAGGNNEQFF
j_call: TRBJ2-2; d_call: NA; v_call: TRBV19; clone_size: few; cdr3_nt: TGTGCCAGTAGTATAAATGGACTGACCGGGGAGCTGTTTTTT; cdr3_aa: CASSINGLTGELFF
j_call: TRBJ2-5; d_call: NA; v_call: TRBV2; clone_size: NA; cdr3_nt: TGTGCCAGCAGGAGGGGCAGCCAAGAGACCCAGTACTTC; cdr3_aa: CASRRGSQETQYF
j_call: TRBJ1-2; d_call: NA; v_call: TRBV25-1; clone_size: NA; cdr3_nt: TGTGCCAGCAGTGGTGAGGCCTGGTATGACGGCTACACCTTC; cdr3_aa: CASSGEAWYDGYTF
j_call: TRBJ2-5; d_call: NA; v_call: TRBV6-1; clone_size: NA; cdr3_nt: TGTGCCAGCAGTGAAGCAGGGACGGACCAAGAGACCCAGTACTTC; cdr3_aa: CASSEAGTDQETQYF
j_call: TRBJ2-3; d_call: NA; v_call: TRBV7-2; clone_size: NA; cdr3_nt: TGTGCCAGCAGCTCTCACACAGATACGCAGTATTTT; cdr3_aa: CASSSHTDTQYF
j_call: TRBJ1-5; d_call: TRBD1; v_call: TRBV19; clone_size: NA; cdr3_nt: TGTGCCAGTACCCAAGACAGGGACCCGTATCGACCCCAGCATTTT; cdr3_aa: CASTQDRDPYRPQHF
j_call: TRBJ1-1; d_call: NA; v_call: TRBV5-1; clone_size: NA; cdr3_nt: TGCGCCAGCAGCTTGGTCTTGTCCGGGACGCCCATCACTGAAGCTTTCTTT; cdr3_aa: CASSLVLSGTPITEAFF
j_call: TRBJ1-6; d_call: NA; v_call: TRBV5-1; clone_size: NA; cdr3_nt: TGCGCCAGCAGCTTGGGTCAGCTTAATTCACCCCTCCACTTT; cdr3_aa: CASSLGQLNSPLHF